This T cell receptor beta chain originates from a study of cytomegalovirus exposure and HLA in healthy donors. The wider study: Some 90 million unique TCRs from HLA-typed donors were held in an early data release.

Study-level points and caveats: A few V segments could not be told apart, such as TRBV6-2 and TRBV6-3, and were left out. Among TCR beta chains of equal frequency, HLA-associated ones were more clonally expanded in a later analysis.

Regarding this clone: The antigen is not known.

Amplification used 60 Vbeta primers and 13 Jbeta primers. The data were produced by immunoSEQ multiplex PCR, yet TCRdb's version contains in-frame clones alone and is incomplete. The sample gives 150,000 to 200,000 clones, 70% to 80% of which show up once; around a tenth is in the top ten. With V trimmed by 5 bases and J by 0 bases, 3 bases remained unmatched. Germline V gene sequence: CDR1 SEHNR, CDR2 FQNEAQ (reference sequence). The CDR3 is 15 residues long. Sequenced material: PBMCs. The TCR sequence derives from a man between 18 and 29 years old in good health and CMV-seropositive. The chain employs TRBV7-9 and TRBJ2-7, with TRBD1 matching 11 bases. CDR3: CASSRDRGISYEQYF. The CDR3 nucleotides are TGTGCCAGCAGCCGGGACAGGGGGATCTCCTACGAGCAGTACTTC.